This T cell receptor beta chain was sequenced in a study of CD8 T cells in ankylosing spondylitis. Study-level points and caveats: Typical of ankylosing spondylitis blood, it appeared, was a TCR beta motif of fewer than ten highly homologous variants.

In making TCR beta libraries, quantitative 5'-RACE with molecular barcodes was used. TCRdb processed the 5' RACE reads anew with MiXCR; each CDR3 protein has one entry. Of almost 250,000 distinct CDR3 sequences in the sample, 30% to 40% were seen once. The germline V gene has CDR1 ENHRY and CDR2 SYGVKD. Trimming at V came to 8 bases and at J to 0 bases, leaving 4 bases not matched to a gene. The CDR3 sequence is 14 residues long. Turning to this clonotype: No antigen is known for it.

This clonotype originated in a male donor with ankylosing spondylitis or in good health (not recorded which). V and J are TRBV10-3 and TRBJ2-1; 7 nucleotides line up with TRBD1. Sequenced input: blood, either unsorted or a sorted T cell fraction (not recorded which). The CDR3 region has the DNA TGTGCCATCGGGGACAGAAGCTCCTACAATGAGCAGTTCTTC. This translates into CAIGDRSSYNEQFF.